Below are 3 T cell receptor beta chains sequenced from a single sample in a study of blood T cell repertoires in COVID-19. The repertoire was sequenced with immunoSEQ multiplex PCR; TCRdb's copy has only in-frame clones and lacks some. The top ten clones hold approximately 2% of a sample with 250,000 to 300,000 clones, approximately 90% of them seen once. Sequences were obtained from PBMCs or T cells enriched from blood (not recorded which). All receptors derive from a woman between 55 and 75 years old in a cohort exposed to, infected with or recovered from COVID-19 (not recorded which).

V is TRBV10-3 and J is TRBJ2-2, with D perhaps TRBD2 (6 bases). The V end lost 2 bases, the J end lost 6 bases, and 10 bases lay between the germline ends. Germline CDR1 reads ENHRY; CDR2 reads SYGVKD. The CDR3 has 14 amino acids. The CDR3 sequence is CAISEAGPPGELFF. The CDR3 DNA is TGTGCCATCAGTGAGGCGGGACCCCCCGGGGAGCTGTTTTTT.

The chain uses TRBV28 and TRBJ2-7, with D possibly matching TRBD2 (5 bases). Trimming removed 3 bases at V and 0 bases at J, with 9 bases between. The CDR3 is 14 residues long. Germline values: CDR1 MDHEN, CDR2 SYDVKM. CDR3 protein: CASSFTGSSYEQYF. CDR3 in DNA: TGTGCCAGCAGTTTCACGGGGAGCTCCTACGAGCAGTACTTC.

This chain uses TRBV27 with TRBJ2-1, with D possibly TRBD2 on 6 matching bases. Per germline, CDR1 MNHEY and CDR2 SMNVEV (reference sequence). CDR3 size: 13 residues. The V end lost 8 bases, the J end lost 7 bases, and 15 bases lay between the germline ends. CDR3 sequence reads: CASPHFAGNEQFF. The CDR3 DNA is TGTGCCAGCCCCCATTTCGCGGGGAATGAGCAGTTCTTC.